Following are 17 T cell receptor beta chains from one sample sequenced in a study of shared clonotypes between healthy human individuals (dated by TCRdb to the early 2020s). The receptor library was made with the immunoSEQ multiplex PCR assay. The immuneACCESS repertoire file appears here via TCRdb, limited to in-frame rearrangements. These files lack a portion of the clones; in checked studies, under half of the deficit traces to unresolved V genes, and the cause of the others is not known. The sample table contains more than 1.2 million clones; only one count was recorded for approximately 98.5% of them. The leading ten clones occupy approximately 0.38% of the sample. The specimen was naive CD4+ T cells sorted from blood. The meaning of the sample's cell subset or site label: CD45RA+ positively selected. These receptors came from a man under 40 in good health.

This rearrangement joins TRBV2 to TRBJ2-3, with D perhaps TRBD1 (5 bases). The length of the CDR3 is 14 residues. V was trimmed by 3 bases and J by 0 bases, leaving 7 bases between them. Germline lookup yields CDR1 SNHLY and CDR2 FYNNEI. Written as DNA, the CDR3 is TGTGCCAGCAGTGAGACAGCCAGCACAGATACGCAGTATTTT. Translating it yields CASSETASTDTQYF. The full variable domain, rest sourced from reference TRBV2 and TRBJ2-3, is EPEVTQTPSHQVTQMGQEVILRCVPISNHLYFYWYRQILGQKVEFLVSFYNNEISEKSEIFDDQFSVERPDGSNFTLKIRSTKLEDSAMYFCASSETASTDTQYFGPGTRLTVL.

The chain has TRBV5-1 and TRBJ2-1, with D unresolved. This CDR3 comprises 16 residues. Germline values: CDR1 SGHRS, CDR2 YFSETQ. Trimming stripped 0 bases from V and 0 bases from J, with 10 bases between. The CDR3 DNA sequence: TGCGCCAGCAGCTTGGTTGCGACGAGCTCCTACAATGAGCAGTTCTTC. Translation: CASSLVATSSYNEQFF.

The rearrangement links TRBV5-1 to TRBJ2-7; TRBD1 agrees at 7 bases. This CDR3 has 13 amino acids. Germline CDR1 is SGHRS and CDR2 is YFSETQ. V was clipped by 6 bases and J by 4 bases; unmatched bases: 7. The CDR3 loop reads CASNHRGGYEQYF. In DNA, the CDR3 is TGCGCCAGCAACCACAGGGGTGGTTACGAGCAGTACTTC. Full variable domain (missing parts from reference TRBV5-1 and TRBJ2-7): KAGVTQTPRYLIKTRGQQVTLSCSPISGHRSVSWYQQTPGQGLQFLFEYFSETQRNKGNFPGRFSGRQFSNSRSEMNVSTLELGDSALYLCASNHRGGYEQYFGPGTRLTVT.

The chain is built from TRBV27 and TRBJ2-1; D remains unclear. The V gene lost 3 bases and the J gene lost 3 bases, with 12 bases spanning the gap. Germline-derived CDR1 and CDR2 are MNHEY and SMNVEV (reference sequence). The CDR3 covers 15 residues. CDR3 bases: TGTGCCAGCAGTTTTGAACAGCCCAACTACAATGAGCAGTTCTTC. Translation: CASSFEQPNYNEQFF.

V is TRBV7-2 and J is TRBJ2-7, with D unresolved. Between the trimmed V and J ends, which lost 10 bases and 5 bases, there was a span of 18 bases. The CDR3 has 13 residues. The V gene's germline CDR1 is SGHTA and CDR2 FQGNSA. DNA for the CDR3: TGTGCCACCAAGAGGATCAGTTTGGACGAGCAGTACTTC. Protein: CATKRISLDEQYF.

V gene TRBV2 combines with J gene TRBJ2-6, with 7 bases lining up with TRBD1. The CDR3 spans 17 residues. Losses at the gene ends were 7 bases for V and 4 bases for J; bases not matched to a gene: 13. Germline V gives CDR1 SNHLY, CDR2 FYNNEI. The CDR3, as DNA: TGTGCCAGCATCTGGGACAGTGAGGTCTGGGGGGCCAACGTCCTGACTTTC. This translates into CASIWDSEVWGANVLTF.

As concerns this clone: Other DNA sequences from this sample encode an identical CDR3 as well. The CDR3 DNA reads as TGTGCCAGCTCACCCGGGGAGAACACTGAAGCTTTCTTT. Its protein product is CASSPGENTEAFF. V usage is TRBV18 and J usage is TRBJ1-1; no reliable D call. Germline V gene data show CDR1 as KGHSH and CDR2 as LQKENI. V was clipped by 3 bases and J by 1 base, with 6 bases between them. This CDR3 region has 13 residues.

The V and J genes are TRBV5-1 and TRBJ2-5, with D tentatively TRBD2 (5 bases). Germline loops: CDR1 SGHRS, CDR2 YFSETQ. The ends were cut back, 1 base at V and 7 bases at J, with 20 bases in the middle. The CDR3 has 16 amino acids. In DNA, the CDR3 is TGCGCCAGCAGCTTGATGTCCGGGATTCCGGCCGGGACCCAGTACTTC. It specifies CASSLMSGIPAGTQYF.

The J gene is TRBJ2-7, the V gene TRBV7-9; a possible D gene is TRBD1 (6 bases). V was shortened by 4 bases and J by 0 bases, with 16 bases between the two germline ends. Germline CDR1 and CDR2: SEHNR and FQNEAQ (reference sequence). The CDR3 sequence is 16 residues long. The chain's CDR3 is CASSSTPGHSSYEQYF. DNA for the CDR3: TGTGCCAGCAGCTCCACACCGGGACATAGCTCCTACGAGCAGTACTTC.

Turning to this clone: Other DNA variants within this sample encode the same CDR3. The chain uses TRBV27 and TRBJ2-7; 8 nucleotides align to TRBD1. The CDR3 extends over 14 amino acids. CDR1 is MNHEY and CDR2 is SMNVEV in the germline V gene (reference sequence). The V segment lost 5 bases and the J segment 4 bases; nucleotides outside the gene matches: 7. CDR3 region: CASSPSRGPYEQYF. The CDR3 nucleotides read TGTGCCAGCAGTCCAAGCAGGGGGCCTTACGAGCAGTACTTC.

The CDR3 nucleotides are TGTGCTTTAGCCGGGGGAGAGACCCAGTACTTC. Translation: CALAGGETQYF. This sequence joins TRBV30 and TRBJ2-5; a possible D gene is TRBD2 (6 bases). The CDR3 contains 11 residues. Germline V CDR1 and CDR2: GTSNPN, SVGIG (reference sequence).

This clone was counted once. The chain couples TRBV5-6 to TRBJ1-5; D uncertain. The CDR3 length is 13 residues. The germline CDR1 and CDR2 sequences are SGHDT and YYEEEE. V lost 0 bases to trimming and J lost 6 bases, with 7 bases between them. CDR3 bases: TGTGCCAGCAGCTTGGTTGGTAGTCAGCCCCAGCATTTT. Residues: CASSLVGSQPQHF.

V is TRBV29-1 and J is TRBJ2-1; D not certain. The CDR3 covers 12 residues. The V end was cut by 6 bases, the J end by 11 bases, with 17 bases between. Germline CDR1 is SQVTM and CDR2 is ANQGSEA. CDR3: CSVAGPGAKQFF. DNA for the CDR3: TGCAGCGTCGCAGGACCAGGCGCGAAGCAGTTCTTC.

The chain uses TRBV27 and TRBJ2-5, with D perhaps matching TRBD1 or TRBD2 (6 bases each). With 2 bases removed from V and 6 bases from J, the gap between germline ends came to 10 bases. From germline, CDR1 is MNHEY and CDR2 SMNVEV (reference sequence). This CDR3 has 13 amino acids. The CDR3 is CASSLRGVQTQYF. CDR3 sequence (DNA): TGTGCCAGCAGTTTAAGGGGGGTACAGACCCAGTACTTC.

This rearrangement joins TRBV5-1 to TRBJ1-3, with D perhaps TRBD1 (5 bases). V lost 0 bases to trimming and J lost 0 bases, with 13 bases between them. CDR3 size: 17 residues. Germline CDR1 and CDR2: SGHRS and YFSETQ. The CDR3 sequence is CASSLVGGTSSGNTIYF. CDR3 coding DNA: TGCGCCAGCAGCTTGGTTGGGGGGACCAGCTCTGGAAACACCATATATTTT.

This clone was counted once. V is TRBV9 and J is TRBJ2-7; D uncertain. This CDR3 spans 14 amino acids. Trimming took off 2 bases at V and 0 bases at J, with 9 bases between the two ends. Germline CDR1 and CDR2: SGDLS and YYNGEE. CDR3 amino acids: CASSVRPHSYEQYF. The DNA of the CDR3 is TGTGCCAGCAGCGTCAGGCCGCACTCCTACGAGCAGTACTTC.

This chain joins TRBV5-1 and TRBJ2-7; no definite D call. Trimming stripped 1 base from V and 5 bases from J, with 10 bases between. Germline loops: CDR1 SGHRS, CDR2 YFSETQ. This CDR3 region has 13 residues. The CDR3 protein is CASSLLGSHEQYF. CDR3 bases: TGCGCCAGCAGCTTGTTGGGTTCCCACGAGCAGTACTTC.